This T cell receptor beta chain was identified in a study of tissue T cells after allogeneic stem cell transplantation. Findings of the study overall: Sampling depth was limited, and the cohort was small and clinically varied.

Non-transplant comparator patients with other cancers had at least five gastrointestinal samples and no known gastrointestinal disease. Autopsy tissues spanned esophagus to rectum, liver, skin, and lymphoid organs including spleen. Generated by immunoSEQ multiplex PCR, the TCRdb table keeps only in-frame clones and is missing some. The sample consists of 20,000 to 25,000 clones, 73% of them appearing once. For this clone: What it recognizes is unknown.

This CDR3 comprises 16 residues. CDR1 is SGHRS, CDR2 YFSETQ, per germline. Trimming cost V 5 bases and J 5 bases; bases outside gene matches: 13. The starting material was tissue from the ileum, obtained at autopsy. This clonotype was obtained from a female donor older than 55 with lung cancer. The chain links TRBV5-1 to TRBJ2-5; the match to TRBD1 covers 9 bases. CDR3 amino acids: CASSFGTGRTLETQYF. The CDR3 DNA is TGCGCCAGCAGTTTCGGGACAGGGCGGACCCTTGAGACCCAGTACTTC.